The 22 T cell receptor beta chains reported below all come from one sample, sequenced in a study of OX40 agonist ivuxolimab in advanced cancers. Data came from immunoSEQ multiplex PCR; TCRdb stores just in-frame clones and leaves some out. The sample lists about 20,000 clones, roughly four fifths occurring once. Source: CD4+ or CD8+ T cells sorted from blood, taken in a trial of the OX40 agonist ivuxolimab. All receptors come from an adult with an advanced solid tumor such as melanoma, head and neck, liver or kidney cancer.

This clone showed up just once. The rearrangement links TRBV5-6 to TRBJ2-7; no clear D. Germline V gene sequence: CDR1 SGHDT, CDR2 YYEEEE. The CDR3 runs to 13 residues. V was trimmed by 0 bases and J by 3 bases, leaving 7 bases between them. The CDR3 here is CASSLGVNYEQYF. The CDR3 nucleotides read TGTGCCAGCAGCTTGGGCGTAAACTACGAGCAGTACTTC.

As concerns this clone: The germline gene is not matched at one end of the junction; a read error may be the cause. This chain connects TRBV29-1 to TRBJ2-7, with D tentatively TRBD2 (5 bases). The CDR3 covers 14 residues. Germline CDR1 SQVTM, CDR2 ANQGSEA. CDR3 nucleotides: TGCAGCGTTGAAGATTGGGAGAATACCTACGGGCAGTACTTC. Encoded protein: CSVEDWENTYGQYF.

This chain connects TRBV2 to TRBJ1-2; weak D call: TRBD1 (6 bases). The germline CDR1 and CDR2 sequences are SNHLY and FYNNEI. V shed 6 bases and J shed 2 bases, with 10 bases lying between them. This CDR3 contains 13 residues. The CDR3 bases are TGTGCCAGCAGCGACCAGGGGAACTATGGCTACACCTTC. Translating gives CASSDQGNYGYTF.

This chain links TRBV11-3 with TRBJ2-4; a weak D match, TRBD1 (5 bases). The CDR3 has 13 amino acids. Germline V gene lookup returns CDR1 SGHNT and CDR2 YENEEA. The CDR3 DNA reads as TGTGCAGTACAGGCTCCAGCCAAAAACATTCAGTACTTC. It yields the protein CAVQAPAKNIQYF.

V gene TRBV19 combines with J gene TRBJ2-2, with D perhaps matching TRBD1 (6 bases). The CDR3 length is 14 residues. CDR1 and CDR2 from the germline V gene are LNHDA and SQIVND (reference sequence). The ends were cut back, 7 bases at V and 4 bases at J, with 13 bases in the middle. The CDR3: CASMGAPGTGELFF. The CDR3 bases are TGTGCCAGTATGGGGGCCCCGGGCACCGGGGAGCTGTTTTTT.

The sample holds one count of this clone. The gene calls are TRBV28 and TRBJ1-1; possibly TRBD1 for D (6 bases). Germline CDR1 and CDR2: MDHEN and SYDVKM. The CDR3 extends over 14 amino acids. CDR3 residues: CALTGGGLVTEAFF. The DNA of the CDR3 is TGTGCGCTCACCGGGGGGGGCCTTGTCACTGAAGCTTTCTTT.

CDR3 nucleotides: TGTGCCAGCAGTTCGACAGGGGTCTACGAGCAGTACTTC. Its translation is CASSSTGVYEQYF. The rearrangement uses TRBV27 and TRBJ2-7; the match to TRBD1 covers 8 bases. CDR3 length equals 13 residues. Losses at the gene ends were 4 bases for V and 3 bases for J; bases not matched to a gene: 2. Germline V gene sequence: CDR1 MNHEY, CDR2 SMNVEV (reference sequence).

The chain recombines TRBV28 with TRBJ2-3; D tentatively reads TRBD1 or TRBD2 (6 bases each). Trimming left V 8 bases short and J 5 bases short, with 20 bases between. Germline CDR1 reads MDHEN; CDR2 reads SYDVKM. The CDR3 runs to 15 residues. Here the CDR3 DNA reads TGTGCCAGCCGAAGGTTCGGGGGCGCGGGAGATACGCAGTATTTT. Translated: CASRRFGGAGDTQYF.

The rearrangement joins TRBV13 to TRBJ1-2, with D uncertain. Germline CDR1 reads PRHDT; CDR2 reads FYEKMQ (reference sequence). V was cut by 1 base and J by 6 bases, with 15 bases left in between. The CDR3 is made up of 15 amino acids. The CDR3 region has the DNA TGTGCCAGCAGCTTAGAGGGAGACACCCACCATGGCTACACCTTC. Encoded protein: CASSLEGDTHHGYTF.

This clone qualifies as medium-sized. V usage is TRBV6-5 and J usage is TRBJ2-7; a weak D match, TRBD1 (5 bases). Germline V CDR1 and CDR2: MNHEY, SVGAGI. This CDR3 is built from 16 residues. V lost 3 bases and J 0 bases, leaving 15 bases between the germline ends. The CDR3 loop reads CASSYSWTYHSYEQYF. As DNA, the CDR3 is TGTGCCAGCAGTTATTCGTGGACATACCACTCCTACGAGCAGTACTTC.

V and J are TRBV19 and TRBJ2-1; TRBD2 might be the D (7 bases). The CDR3 is 14 residues long. CDR1 is LNHDA and CDR2 is SQIVND in the germline V gene (reference sequence). Trimming left V 2 bases short and J 5 bases short, with 10 bases between. The CDR3 sequence: CASSITGGHNEQFF. The CDR3 DNA follows: TGTGCCAGTAGTATAACGGGGGGCCACAATGAGCAGTTCTTC.

The V gene is TRBV5-4, the J gene TRBJ1-2; D is possibly TRBD1 (6 bases). The CDR3 is 15 residues long. In germline, CDR1 is SGHNT, CDR2 YYREEE (reference sequence). The V gene lost 3 bases and the J gene lost 0 bases, with 12 bases spanning the gap. The DNA for the CDR3 is TGTGCCAGCAGCTACGGACAGAGAGCTAACTATGGCTACACCTTC. Translated, it gives CASSYGQRANYGYTF.

A word on this clone: The germline gene is not matched at one end of the junction; a read error may be the cause. The V gene is TRBV4-1, the J gene TRBJ1-4; D remains unclear. The CDR3 is 14 residues long. The V gene's germline CDR1 is MGHRA and CDR2 YSYEKL. CDR3 protein: CASSQAGPNEKLLF. DNA of the CDR3: TGCGCCAGCAGCCAAGCCGGTCCTAATGAAAAACTGCTTTTT.

V and J are TRBV28 and TRBJ2-1; possible D gene TRBD2, 6 bases. This CDR3 comprises 15 residues. Germline loops: CDR1 MDHEN, CDR2 SYDVKM. Trimming pared 10 bases from V and 6 bases from J, leaving 22 bases between. CDR3 coding DNA: TGTGCCACGCAATTCGGGAGTCACGGCAGCAATGAGCAGTTCTTC. Its translation: CATQFGSHGSNEQFF.

The chain uses TRBV5-1 and TRBJ2-3; D not resolved. The V end lost 4 bases, the J end lost 6 bases, and 9 bases lay between the germline ends. Per germline, CDR1 SGHRS and CDR2 YFSETQ. The CDR3 totals 12 residues. This CDR3 is CASSGDTDTQYF. In DNA, the CDR3 is TGCGCCAGCAGCGGCGACACGGATACGCAGTATTTT.

This clone was observed once. The V gene is TRBV9, the J gene TRBJ2-3, with 11 bases aligning to TRBD2. Germline CDR1 and CDR2: SGDLS and YYNGEE. The CDR3 is 15 residues long. With 4 bases clipped from V and 3 bases from J, the junction kept 4 bases outside the gene matches. The CDR3 sequence is CASSITSGGTDTQYF. CDR3 bases: TGTGCCAGCAGCATTACTAGCGGGGGTACAGATACGCAGTATTTT.

The rearrangement uses TRBV4-2 and TRBJ2-7; D is possibly TRBD2 (5 bases). The CDR3 is made up of 15 amino acids. CDR1 and CDR2 (germline): LGHNA, YNFKEQ. V lost 4 bases and J 5 bases, leaving 18 bases between the germline ends. CDR3: CASSPYSSSGNEQYF. The CDR3 DNA reads TGTGCCAGCAGCCCCTACTCTAGCTCGGGGAACGAGCAGTACTTC.

Comments on this clone: The junction departs from the called germline gene at one end, perhaps through a read error. This chain uses TRBV2 with TRBJ2-4, with a possible D match to TRBD2 (5 bases). CDR1 and CDR2 (germline): SNHLY, FYNNEI. The CDR3 loop spans 15 amino acids. The DNA of the CDR3 is TGTGCCAACAGTGAAGAGGGAGAGACGAAAAACATTCAGTACTTC. It encodes CANSEEGETKNIQYF. Based on the CDR3 plus reference TRBV2 and TRBJ2-4, the full variable domain is EPEVTQTPSHQVTQMGQEVILRCVPISNHLYFYWYRQILGQKVEFLVSFYNNEISEKSEIFDDQFSVERPDGSNFTLKIRSTKLEDSAMYFCANSEEGETKNIQYFGAGTRLSVL.

The chain links TRBV7-6 to TRBJ2-7, with D possibly TRBD2 on 7 matching bases. With 1 base removed from V and 2 bases from J, the gap between germline ends came to 15 bases. This CDR3 has 16 amino acids. Germline V gene sequence: CDR1 SGHVS, CDR2 FNYEAQ. For the CDR3, the DNA is TGTGCCAGCAGCTTAGAAGGGGGGGGCCCCACCTACGAGCAGTACTTC. Protein product: CASSLEGGGPTYEQYF.

The chain joins TRBV4-1 to TRBJ2-5; no clear D gene. The better agreement between TRBJ2-7 and the DNA end casts doubt on the J call. The CDR3 extends over 12 amino acids. Germline CDR1 reads MGHRA; CDR2 reads YSYEKL. The CDR3: CASSQDNHEQYF. The CDR3 bases are TGCGCCAGCAGCCAAGATAACCACGAGCAGTACTTC.

This rearrangement joins TRBV9 to TRBJ2-7; D possibly corresponds to TRBD1 (6 bases). The CDR3 loop spans 13 amino acids. CDR1 is SGDLS and CDR2 is YYNGEE in the germline V gene. V was pared by 3 bases and J by 6 bases, with 13 bases between. The CDR3 region has the DNA TGTGCCAGCAGCGAATTACAGGGAACCGAGCAGTACTTC. It encodes CASSELQGTEQYF.

This clone was counted between two and nine times. The chain recombines TRBV27 with TRBJ2-7; perhaps D is TRBD1 or TRBD2 (7 bases each). V lost 5 bases, J lost 2 bases, and 16 bases lay in between. Germline-derived CDR1 and CDR2 are MNHEY and SMNVEV (reference sequence). The CDR3 contains 15 residues. The CDR3 is CASSGGRGGTYEQYF. In DNA form, the CDR3 reads TGTGCCAGCAGTGGGGGCAGGGGGGGGACCTACGAGCAGTACTTC.